One sample yielded the 9 T cell receptor beta chains listed below, sequenced in a study of blood T cell repertoires in COVID-19. Assay: immunoSEQ multiplex PCR; the TCRdb copy retains only in-frame clones and omits some. The table lists about 76,000 clones, around three quarters of them singletons. Sequences were obtained from peripheral blood. These receptors were obtained from a human donor in a cohort sampled during active COVID-19.

This clone has just a few counts. V and J are TRBV7-8 and TRBJ1-1; 7 bases map to TRBD1. The trim removed 3 bases at V and 7 bases at J, leaving 5 bases unmatched. The length of the CDR3 is 13 residues. CDR1 and CDR2 from the germline V gene are SGHVS and FQNEAQ. CDR3 amino acids: CASSFDRVGEAFF. CDR3 bases: TGTGCCAGCAGCTTCGACAGGGTCGGTGAAGCTTTCTTT.

The chain carries TRBV11-2 and TRBJ2-7; TRBD2 matches at 7 bases. Germline V gene lookup returns CDR1 SGHAT and CDR2 FQNNGV. The CDR3 spans 15 residues. The trim removed 1 base at V and 0 bases at J, leaving 3 bases unmatched. The CDR3: CASSLVAGDSYEQYF. The CDR3 DNA reads TGTGCCAGCAGCTTAGTTGCGGGAGACTCCTACGAGCAGTACTTC.

The rearrangement uses TRBV27 and TRBJ2-7; TRBD1 aligns across 8 bases. CDR1 and CDR2 from the germline V gene are MNHEY and SMNVEV (reference sequence). The CDR3 runs to 14 residues. J lost 5 bases, V lost 7 bases, and 10 bases had no gene match. The CDR3 protein is CASIYTAGGNEQYF. CDR3 coding DNA: TGTGCCAGCATTTACACCGCAGGGGGCAACGAGCAGTACTTC.

This clone appeared many times. The chain combines TRBV2 with TRBJ1-5, with a possible D match to TRBD1 (5 bases). CDR1 is SNHLY and CDR2 is FYNNEI in the germline V gene. Trimming stripped 4 bases from V and 0 bases from J, with 7 bases between. The CDR3 contains 14 residues. CDR3 in amino acids: CASSAGISNQPQHF. In nucleotides, the CDR3 is TGTGCCAGCAGTGCAGGGATTAGCAATCAGCCCCAGCATTTT.

This chain joins TRBV7-9 and TRBJ2-7; the D gene is possibly TRBD2 (5 bases). Germline V gene sequence: CDR1 SEHNR, CDR2 FQNEAQ (reference sequence). Trimming removed 1 base at V and 4 bases at J, with 11 bases between. This CDR3 region has 14 residues. This CDR3 is CASSLGADRYEQYF. The CDR3 DNA reads TGTGCCAGCAGCTTAGGAGCGGACCGATACGAGCAGTACTTC.

The V gene is TRBV3-1 (or the pseudogene TRBV3-2), the J gene TRBJ2-7, with D possibly TRBD1 on 5 matching bases. V was pared by 4 bases and J by 3 bases, with 16 bases between. The CDR3 has 15 amino acids. CDR1 LGHDT and CDR2 YNNKEL come from the germline V gene (reference sequence). CDR3 amino acids: CASSPGRGPHYEQYF. The CDR3 DNA sequence: TGTGCCAGCAGCCCCGGAAGGGGCCCGCACTACGAGCAGTACTTC.

This clone has a single count. CDR3 DNA sequence: TGTGCCTGGAGGGACAGGGGAGTTAGTGGAAACACCATATATTTT. Amino acid sequence: CAWRDRGVSGNTIYF. The chain recombines TRBV30 with TRBJ1-3; 9 bases are a match to TRBD1. Germline V gene sequence: CDR1 GTSNPN, CDR2 SVGIG (reference sequence). V shed 3 bases, J shed 3 bases, and the junction held 6 bases outside the gene matches. The CDR3 is made up of 15 amino acids. Full variable domain (outside the CDR3, taken from reference TRBV30 and TRBJ1-3): SQTIHQWPATLVQPVGSPLSLECTVEGTSNPNLYWYRQAAGRGLQLLFYSVGIGQISSEVPQNLSASRPQDRQFILSSKKLLLSDSGFYLCAWRDRGVSGNTIYFGEGSWLTVV.

The rearrangement uses TRBV5-4 and TRBJ1-3; TRBD1 agrees at 8 bases. Losses at the gene ends were 4 bases for V and 4 bases for J; bases not matched to a gene: 10. From germline, CDR1 is SGHNT and CDR2 YYREEE (reference sequence). The CDR3 sequence is 16 residues long. The CDR3 sequence is CASSDGQGLKGNTIYF. CDR3 coding DNA: TGTGCCAGCAGCGACGGACAGGGTTTGAAAGGAAACACCATATATTTT.

This clone showed up just once. V gene TRBV6-5 combines with J gene TRBJ1-4; 9 bases agree with TRBD1. Germline V gene sequence: CDR1 MNHEY, CDR2 SVGAGI. This CDR3 has 14 amino acids. J gave up 7 bases and V 6 bases, and 6 bases lay outside the gene matches. CDR3 nucleotides: TGTGCCAGCAGGCCGGGACAGGGACGTGAAAAACTGTTTTTT. It encodes CASRPGQGREKLFF.